The entry below describes one T cell receptor (beta chain). Measured with immunoSEQ multiplex PCR; TCRdb has only the in-frame clones, and not every one. The sample holds 120,000 or so clones; roughly 91% are singletons and the top ten take around 2.8%. This sample was taken from a study of T cell responses to AZD1222 COVID-19 vaccine. Trimming cost V 6 bases and J 7 bases; bases outside gene matches: 20. From germline, CDR1 is SGHDT and CDR2 YYEEEE. The CDR3 totals 17 residues. This receptor was obtained from an adult in good health. This material consisted of peripheral blood, taken on day 0 of AZD1222 vaccination. The gene calls are TRBV5-6 and TRBJ2-3; 7 nucleotides line up with TRBD2. The CDR3 loop is CASTSGSGWYGLNTQYF. CDR3 in DNA: TGTGCCAGCACCTCTGGTAGCGGGTGGTATGGGCTCAATACGCAGTATTTT.